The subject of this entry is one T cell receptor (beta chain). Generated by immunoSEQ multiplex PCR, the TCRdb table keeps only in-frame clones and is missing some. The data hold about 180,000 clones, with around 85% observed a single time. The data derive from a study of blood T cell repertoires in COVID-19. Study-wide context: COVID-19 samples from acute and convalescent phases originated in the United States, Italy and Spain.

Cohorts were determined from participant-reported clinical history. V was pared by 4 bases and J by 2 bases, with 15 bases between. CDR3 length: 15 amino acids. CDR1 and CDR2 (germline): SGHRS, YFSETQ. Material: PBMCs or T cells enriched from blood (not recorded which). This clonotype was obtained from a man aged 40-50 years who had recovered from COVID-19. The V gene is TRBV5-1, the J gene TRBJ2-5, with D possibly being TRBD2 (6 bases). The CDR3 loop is CASSLAGTVQETQYF. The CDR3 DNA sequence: TGCGCCAGCAGCCTCGCGGGGACGGTACAAGAGACCCAGTACTTC. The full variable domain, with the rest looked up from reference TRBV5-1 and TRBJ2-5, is KAGVTQTPRYLIKTRGQQVTLSCSPISGHRSVSWYQQTPGQGLQFLFEYFSETQRNKGNFPGRFSGRQFSNSRSEMNVSTLELGDSALYLCASSLAGTVQETQYFGPGTRLLVL.